This section outlines one T cell receptor beta chain sequence together with its context. The target antigen is unknown. This specimen belongs to a study of CD4+ T cells in melanoma. Trimming removed 1 base from V and 5 bases from J; junction bases left unmatched: 11. The CDR3 covers 18 residues. Germline V gene sequence: CDR1 SNHLY, CDR2 FYNNEI. This table comes from immunoSEQ multiplex PCR, and its TCRdb copy is limited to in-frame clones, with some not included. The sample has more than 110,000 clones, nearly 95% seen once. Whole-study findings and limits: CD8+ T cell, macrophage and B cell function reportedly correlated with neoantigen-specific CD4+ T cells. Diverse differentiation states were reported for melanoma neoantigen-specific CD4+ T cells.

The rearrangement uses TRBV2 and TRBJ2-3; 11 bases line up with TRBD2. The TCR originated in a human donor with melanoma. CDR3 in amino acids: CASSEGRISGGARDTQYF. The CDR3 nucleotides are TGTGCCAGCAGTGAAGGTCGGATTAGCGGGGGGGCAAGAGATACGCAGTATTTT.